Listed below are T cell receptor beta chains from one sample, sequenced in a study of blood T cells in healthy people across ages. TCRdb reanalysed the 5' RACE reads using MiXCR and keeps one entry per CDR3 protein. This table has 700,000 to 850,000 distinct CDR3 sequences, roughly 40% appearing once. The sample consisted of blood. The receptors stem from a man aged 18 to 29 in good health. Both conserved end residues are part of each CDR3. The D gene is left open where the match is weak. Clone size is not always given. Where it is, it says once, few, many or a class for expanded clones.

D gene	J gene	clone size	V gene	CDR3 DNA	CDR3 protein
TRBD2	TRBJ2-5	NA	TRBV7-2	TGTGCCAGCAGCTTAGCCCTCCCCCCGTCTAGCGGGAATCAGGGTGAGCAGTACTTC	CASSLALPPSSGNQGEQYF
NA	TRBJ2-5	NA	TRBV6-6	TGTGCCAGCAGTTACTCGGACACCGGGGAGACCCAGTACTTC	CASSYSDTGETQYF
NA	TRBJ2-1	few	TRBV2	TGTGCCAGCAGACTAGACAGCTCCTACAATGAGCAGTTCTTC	CASRLDSSYNEQFF
TRBD1	TRBJ1-5	few	TRBV7-2	TGTGCCAGCAGCTTCATTTGGGCAGGACAGGGCGGCAATCAGCCCCAGCATTTT	CASSFIWAGQGGNQPQHF
NA	TRBJ2-5	NA	TRBV20-1	TGCAGTGCTAGAGAGCGCCAACTAGCATCCCTCGACCGGCAGTACTTC	CSARERQLASLDRQYF
NA	TRBJ1-2	many	TRBV29-1	TGCAGCGTTGAAACCCTGATGGAAGGCTACACCTTC	CSVETLMEGYTF
NA	TRBJ2-5	NA	TRBV7-2	TGTGCCAGCAGCCGTGAGCCTACCCAAGAGACCCAGTACTTC	CASSREPTQETQYF
NA	TRBJ2-3	few	TRBV21-1	TGTGCCAGCAGCAAATCCAGACAGGGGTGCGCAGATACGCAGTATTTT	CASSKSRQGCADTQYF
NA	TRBJ1-6	NA	TRBV7-2	TGTGCCAGCAGCTTAGGGCAGGACCTCGGTTCACCCCTCCACTTT	CASSLGQDLGSPLHF
NA	TRBJ1-1	NA	TRBV4-1	TGCGCCAGCAGCCAAGGGCAGGCCATGAACACTGAAGCTTTCTTT	CASSQGQAMNTEAFF
NA	TRBJ2-5	few	TRBV7-6	TGTGCCAGCAGCTTGGAGTCGCTAAACCAAGAGACCCAGTACTTC	CASSLESLNQETQYF
TRBD1	TRBJ1-1	few	TRBV7-2	TGTGCCAGCAGCTTGACAGGGGGTTTCAACACTGAAGCTTTCTTT	CASSLTGGFNTEAFF
NA	TRBJ1-2	NA	TRBV20-1	TGCAGTGCTAGGGCAGGGACCTATGGCTACACCTTC	CSARAGTYGYTF
NA	TRBJ2-1	NA	TRBV29-1	TGCAGCTCATCGGGAGCAGGGACGTACAATGAGCAGTTCTTC	CSSSGAGTYNEQFF
NA	TRBJ2-7	many	TRBV12-3/TRBV12-4	TGTGCCAGCAGCACCCGAGGCGAGCAGTACTTC	CASSTRGEQYF
NA	TRBJ1-1	many	TRBV7-8	TGTGCCAGCAGCTTACCGGGTGGGGACACTGAAGCTTTCTTT	CASSLPGGDTEAFF
TRBD2	TRBJ2-1	few	TRBV4-3	TGCGCCAGCAGCCAAGCGTCTAGCGGGGCCTCCTACAATGAGCAGTTCTTC	CASSQASSGASYNEQFF
NA	TRBJ2-3	NA	TRBV6-2/TRBV6-3	TGTGCCAGCAGTGTCGCTCAGCCCACAGATACGCAGTATTTT	CASSVAQPTDTQYF
TRBD2	TRBJ2-3	many	TRBV2	TGTGCCAGCAGTGCTCGACTAGCGGGGGGGGATACGCAGTATTTT	CASSARLAGGDTQYF
NA	TRBJ2-7	few	TRBV12-3/TRBV12-4	TGTGCCAGCAGTCTTGGACTGTCGCCGTACGAGCAGTACTTC	CASSLGLSPYEQYF
TRBD1	TRBJ2-7	few	TRBV6-5	TGTGCCAGCAGTTACGGCAGGGGGCAGAACTACGAGCAGTACTTC	CASSYGRGQNYEQYF
NA	TRBJ1-4	many	TRBV7-2	TGTGCCAGCAGCCCGGACAGATCGAGTGAAAAACTGTTTTTT	CASSPDRSSEKLFF
TRBD1	TRBJ2-5	many	TRBV7-2	TGTGCCAGCAGCTGGGACAGGGGATTGAAGACCCAGTACTTC	CASSWDRGLKTQYF
NA	TRBJ2-3	NA	TRBV7-2	TGTGCCAGCAGCTTTATCACGGGGAGAGATGCGCAGTATTTT	CASSFITGRDAQYF
NA	TRBJ2-1	NA	TRBV4-1	TGCGCCAGCAGCCAAGGCGTAACCGTGAACAATGAGCAGTTCTTC	CASSQGVTVNNEQFF
TRBD1	TRBJ1-2	NA	TRBV2	TGTGCCAGCAGGGTTTTACCGGGACAGGGGAGTGGCTACACCTTC	CASRVLPGQGSGYTF
TRBD1	TRBJ1-1	few	TRBV12-3/TRBV12-4	TGTGCCAGCAGTTCCCTCGGGACAGCTAGAAACACTGAAGCTTTCTTT	CASSSLGTARNTEAFF
NA	TRBJ1-2	many	TRBV3-1	TGTGCCAGCAGCCAAGTGGCAGGGTCTGGCTACACCTTC	CASSQVAGSGYTF